Sequencing of this T cell receptor beta chain was carried out in a study of cytomegalovirus exposure and HLA in healthy donors. Study-wide results and limits: Apart from CMV serostatus, no immune exposure information was available.

This clone has only a few counts. No antigen is known for it. Amplification used 60 Vbeta primers and 13 Jbeta primers. Repertoires were generated with immunoSEQ multiplex PCR, while TCRdb's copy carries only in-frame clones and drops some. Of about 160,000 clones in the sample, around 80% were seen once. The donors were healthy bone marrow donors. The CDR3 contains 13 residues. V lost 3 bases and J lost 5, with 7 bases in between. Germline CDR1 SGHTA, CDR2 FQGTGA. The chain employs TRBV7-3 and TRBJ2-2; D is uncertain. The receptor's source is a woman aged 25-40 years in good health and CMV-seropositive. Material: PBMCs. The DNA of the CDR3 is TGTGCCAGCAGCTTGTGGCGGACCGGGGAGCTGTTTTTT. Translating it yields CASSLWRTGELFF.